Listed here are 22 T cell receptor beta chains from one sample, sequenced in a study of T cells in Graves' hyperthyroidism and ophthalmopathy. The TCR beta CDR3 regions underwent amplification using RNA transcripts as the source. Using the HTBI primer set, a first-round RT-PCR was run on the TCR CDR3. TCRdb reprocessed the multiplex PCR reads via MiXCR and lists one record per CDR3 protein. The repertoire holds a few hundred thousand distinct CDR3 sequences, with 35% to 50% as singletons. The sequenced material came from peripheral blood or thyroid tissue (not recorded which). Receptors originate from an adult woman with Graves' disease, either hyperthyroidism or ophthalmopathy (not recorded which).

This clonotype was recorded at least ten times. The chain employs TRBV20-1 and TRBJ1-2; no reliable D call. Trimming cost V 4 bases and J 6 bases, with 9 bases left between them. CDR1 and CDR2 from the germline V gene are DFQATT and SNEGSKA (reference sequence). The CDR3 sequence is 11 residues long. CDR3 nucleotide sequence: TGCAGTGCTACGGACGGGAATGGCTACACCTTC. Encoded protein: CSATDGNGYTF.

This clonotype was counted at least ten times. The chain combines TRBV5-6 with TRBJ2-6, with 11 bases matching TRBD2. From germline, CDR1 is SGHDT and CDR2 YYEEEE. This CDR3 contains 18 residues. V gave up 0 bases and J gave up 0 bases; unmatched junction bases: 2. The DNA of the CDR3 is TGTGCCAGCAGCTTGGGACTAGCGGGACGCTCTGGGGCCAACGTCCTGACTTTC. Translated: CASSLGLAGRSGANVLTF.

The V and J genes are TRBV12-3 or TRBV12-4 and TRBJ1-3; the D gene is possibly TRBD1 (5 bases). The CDR3 runs 15 residues. The V gene lost 4 bases and the J gene lost 1 base, with 11 bases spanning the gap. For the CDR3, the DNA is TGTGCCAGCAGTTCAGGCCCAGGGTCTGGAAACACCATATATTTT. It codes for CASSSGPGSGNTIYF.

The chain has TRBV29-1 and TRBJ2-7; TRBD1 matches at 8 bases. Germline trimming cut 1 base from V and 6 bases from J; bases unmatched to any gene: 2. The CDR3 is made up of 12 amino acids. In germline, CDR1 is SQVTM, CDR2 ANQGSEA. CDR3 region: CSVEGGQVEQYF. Written as DNA, the CDR3 is TGCAGCGTTGAAGGGGGACAGGTCGAGCAGTACTTC.

This clonotype was recorded only once. The chain has TRBV5-1 and TRBJ2-2; D unresolved. The ends were cut back, 0 bases at V and 4 bases at J, with 10 bases in the middle. Germline V gene sequence: CDR1 SGHRS, CDR2 YFSETQ. The CDR3 runs to 15 residues. In nucleotides, the CDR3 is TGCGCCAGCAGCTTGGGGACCGTGATCACCGGGGAGCTGTTTTTT. Its protein is CASSLGTVITGELFF.

This chain joins TRBV29-1 and TRBJ1-2; 7 bases align to TRBD1. The germline gives CDR1 SQVTM, CDR2 ANQGSEA. With 5 bases clipped from V and 6 bases from J, the junction kept 6 bases outside the gene matches. CDR3 length: 12 residues. The DNA of the CDR3 is TGCAGCGTTCTTACCGGGACAGATGGCTACACCTTC. Translating gives CSVLTGTDGYTF.

The V gene is TRBV7-2, the J gene TRBJ1-6, with a tentative D call TRBD1 (5 bases). V lost 5 bases to trimming and J lost 12 bases, with 8 bases between them. The V gene's germline CDR1 is SGHTA and CDR2 FQGNSA. The CDR3 is 11 amino acids. Written as DNA, the CDR3 is TGTGCCAGCAGCAGGGGCGTACCCCTCCACTTT. This codes for CASSRGVPLHF. Full variable domain (outside the CDR3, taken from reference TRBV7-2 and TRBJ1-6): GAGVSQSPSNKVTEKGKDVELRCDPISGHTALYWYRQSLGQGLEFLIYFQGNSAPDKSGLPSDRFSAERTGGSVSTLTIQRTQQEDSAVYLCASSRGVPLHFGNGTRLTVT.

This clonotype was observed at least ten times. The chain joins TRBV2 to TRBJ2-2; TRBD1 matches 7 bases. After removal of 2 bases from V and 5 bases from J, the junction contained 8 bases not matched to a gene. Per the germline V gene, CDR1 is SNHLY and CDR2 is FYNNEI. The CDR3 is 16 amino acids. In DNA, the CDR3 is TGTGCCAGCAGTGAAAGGGGAAGGGGGCGTACCGGGGAGCTGTTTTTT. This gives the protein CASSERGRGRTGELFF.

With regard to this clonotype: A clone one base away is much larger, so this may be a read error. This sequence joins TRBV20-1 and TRBJ2-7; D unclear. Germline-derived CDR1 and CDR2 are DFQATT and SNEGSKA (reference sequence). The CDR3 extends over 12 amino acids. CDR3 protein: CSARESSYGQYF. CDR3 nucleotide sequence: TGCAGTGCTAGAGAGAGTTCGTACGGGCAGTACTTC.

The V call is TRBV2, the J call TRBJ2-2; D ambiguous. The CDR3 loop spans 15 amino acids. Trimming cost V 5 bases and J 7 bases, with 17 bases left between them. Germline CDR1 is SNHLY and CDR2 is FYNNEI. CDR3 DNA: TGTGCCAGCAGTCCACCCGAGGCAGTAGGCGGGGAGCTGTTTTTT. Amino acid sequence: CASSPPEAVGGELFF. Complete variable domain (other parts from reference TRBV2 and TRBJ2-2): EPEVTQTPSHQVTQMGQEVILRCVPISNHLYFYWYRQILGQKVEFLVSFYNNEISEKSEIFDDQFSVERPDGSNFTLKIRSTKLEDSAMYFCASSPPEAVGGELFFGEGSRLTVL.

The rearrangement links TRBV7-9 to TRBJ2-4; 9 nucleotides agree with TRBD1. The junction had 1 base not matched to a gene; V was cut back by 2 bases and J by 5 bases. The CDR3 has 14 residues. Germline loops: CDR1 SEHNR, CDR2 FQNEAQ (reference sequence). In DNA, the CDR3 is TGTGCCAGCAGCTTACGGGACAGGGAAAACATTCAGTACTTC. Its translation: CASSLRDRENIQYF.

The V gene is TRBV10-2, the J gene TRBJ1-2; D is possibly TRBD1 (6 bases). Germline V gene lookup returns CDR1 WSHSY and CDR2 SAAADI. This CDR3 has 13 residues. V shed 3 bases and J shed 8 bases, with 13 bases lying between them. The CDR3 loop reads CASSEAGVRGYTF. The CDR3, as DNA: TGCGCCAGCAGTGAAGCAGGGGTACGCGGCTACACCTTC.

This clonotype was found many times. The chain uses TRBV29-1 and TRBJ2-5; TRBD1 matches 7 bases. Germline CDR1 is SQVTM and CDR2 is ANQGSEA. The CDR3 is 14 amino acids. V was pared by 7 bases and J by 5 bases, with 13 bases of the junction left unmatched. The CDR3 bases are TGCAGCGGCTCCAGAGGACAGGTCCGGGAGACCCAGTACTTC. This encodes CSGSRGQVRETQYF.

The genes are TRBV9 and TRBJ2-7; D gene unclear. V shed 0 bases and J shed 3 bases, with 16 bases lying between them. Per germline, CDR1 SGDLS and CDR2 YYNGEE. The CDR3 sequence is 16 residues long. The CDR3 sequence: CASSVGSSVEIYEQYF. CDR3 in DNA: TGTGCCAGCAGCGTAGGATCGTCGGTAGAAATCTACGAGCAGTACTTC.

The rearrangement uses TRBV24-1 and TRBJ2-2, with 7 bases lining up with TRBD1. Germline CDR1 KGHDR, CDR2 SFDVKD. This CDR3 spans 16 amino acids. Germline trimming cut 4 bases from V and 0 bases from J; bases unmatched to any gene: 4. Here the CDR3 DNA reads TGTGCCACCAGTGACTTCGGGACAGCGAACACCGGGGAGCTGTTTTTT. Translating gives CATSDFGTANTGELFF.

V is TRBV29-1 and J is TRBJ1-1; D gene uncertain. From germline, CDR1 is SQVTM and CDR2 ANQGSEA. V was shortened by 6 bases and J by 11 bases, with 10 bases between the two germline ends. The CDR3 has 9 residues. CDR3 sequence: CSVPLEAFF. The CDR3 nucleotides are TGCAGCGTGCCCCTTGAGGCTTTCTTT.

The rearrangement joins TRBV2 to TRBJ2-7; D possibly corresponds to TRBD2 (6 bases). The CDR3 has 13 amino acids. Germline lookup yields CDR1 SNHLY and CDR2 FYNNEI. The ends were cut back, 7 bases at V and 6 bases at J, with 16 bases in the middle. The CDR3 DNA is TGTGCCAGCAACGCGGGGCTTTCGGGCGAGCAGTACTTC. It encodes CASNAGLSGEQYF.

This clonotype showed up just a few times. A much larger clone sits a single nucleotide away, making a read error possible. V is TRBV20-1 and J is TRBJ2-7; no firm D call. This CDR3 region has 9 residues. V gave up 4 bases and J gave up 3 bases, with 1 base separating them. CDR1 is DFQATT, CDR2 SNEGSKA, per germline (reference sequence). This CDR3 is CSANYEQYF. The CDR3 DNA follows: TGCAGTGCTAACTACGAGCAGTACTTC.

The chain joins TRBV7-6 to TRBJ2-1, with a weak D call TRBD2 (5 bases). The ends were cut back, 3 bases at V and 6 bases at J, with 15 bases in the middle. Germline CDR1 reads SGHVS; CDR2 reads FNYEAQ. This CDR3 has 15 amino acids. The CDR3 protein is CASSFDYPHSNEQFF. As DNA, the CDR3 is TGTGCCAGCAGCTTTGACTACCCCCACAGCAATGAGCAGTTCTTC.

Concerning this clonotype: This could be a read error, since a much larger clone is one nucleotide away. The J gene is TRBJ1-2, the V gene TRBV5-1; maybe TRBD1 (6 bases). The germline CDR1 and CDR2 sequences are SGHRS and YFSETQ. CDR3 length: 17 residues. CDR3 loop: CASSPAPMTGRIGGHTF. Here the CDR3 DNA reads TGCGCCAGCAGCCCGGCCCCAATGACAGGCCGAATCGGTGGCCACACCTTC.

This clonotype was counted ten times or more. The genes are TRBV9 and TRBJ1-2; D gene uncertain. CDR1 and CDR2 (germline): SGDLS, YYNGEE. The CDR3 sequence is 13 residues long. V lost 1 base, J lost 6 bases, and 10 bases lay in between. As DNA, the CDR3 is TGTGCCAGCAGCGTAACGTGGCGGAATGGCTACACCTTC. Translation gives CASSVTWRNGYTF.

The chain has TRBV29-1 and TRBJ2-5, with D perhaps matching TRBD1 or TRBD2 (5 bases each). V lost 6 bases, J lost 2 bases, and 13 bases lay in between. There are 13 residues in the CDR3. Germline loops: CDR1 SQVTM, CDR2 ANQGSEA. CDR3 loop: CSVEGNLQETQYF. The CDR3 nucleotides read TGCAGCGTCGAGGGGAACTTACAAGAGACCCAGTACTTC.